This TCR beta chain was obtained from a study of blood T cell repertoires in COVID-19. Germline V CDR1 and CDR2: WSHSY, SAAADI. Between the trimmed V and J ends, which lost 4 bases and 5 bases, there was a span of 8 bases. The CDR3 loop spans 13 amino acids. Profiled with immunoSEQ multiplex PCR; TCRdb holds only in-frame clones, not every one. The sample contains some 300,000 clones, more than 85% of which appear only once. Participants' own reports of clinical history determined their cohort assignment. In Cohort 3, a recovered donor had either two negative PCRs, clearance, or symptom resolution. Specimen: PBMCs or T cells enriched from blood (not recorded which). This clonotype was sampled from a woman aged 25 to 45 who had recovered from COVID-19. The chain recombines TRBV10-2 with TRBJ2-2, with a possible D match to TRBD1 (5 bases). The CDR3 sequence is CASSAAGTGELFF. CDR3 nucleotide sequence: TGCGCCAGCAGTGCGGCAGGGACCGGGGAGCTGTTTTTT.